This record covers a single TCR beta chain. What it recognizes is unknown. This sample stems from a study of OX40 agonist ivuxolimab in advanced cancers. Study at large: The dose-escalation cohort had hepatocellular carcinoma, melanoma, renal cell or head and neck cancer. Allowance was made for prior anti-PD-1, anti-PD-L1 or anti-CTLA-4 therapy, and around 44% had some. Whole-study results and caveats: The average count of expanded clones was higher among CD8+ T cells than among CD4+.

TCRdb keeps only in-frame clones here, not all; method: immunoSEQ multiplex PCR. Of tens of thousands of clones listed, roughly 90% are singletons. Excluded were patients having autoimmune disease history or systemic immunosuppression. This clonotype originated in an adult with an advanced solid tumor such as melanoma, head and neck, liver or kidney cancer. The sample consisted of CD4+ or CD8+ T cells sorted from blood, taken in a trial of the OX40 agonist ivuxolimab.

The CDR3 reads CASSLRRPPTEAFF. The DNA for the CDR3 is TGTGCCAGCAGTTTAAGGCGCCCCCCCACTGAAGCTTTCTTT. The genes are TRBV27 and TRBJ1-1; no clear D gene. The CDR3 consists of 14 residues. Trimming removed 2 bases from V and 4 bases from J, with 11 bases in between. Germline CDR1 reads MNHEY; CDR2 reads SMNVEV (reference sequence).